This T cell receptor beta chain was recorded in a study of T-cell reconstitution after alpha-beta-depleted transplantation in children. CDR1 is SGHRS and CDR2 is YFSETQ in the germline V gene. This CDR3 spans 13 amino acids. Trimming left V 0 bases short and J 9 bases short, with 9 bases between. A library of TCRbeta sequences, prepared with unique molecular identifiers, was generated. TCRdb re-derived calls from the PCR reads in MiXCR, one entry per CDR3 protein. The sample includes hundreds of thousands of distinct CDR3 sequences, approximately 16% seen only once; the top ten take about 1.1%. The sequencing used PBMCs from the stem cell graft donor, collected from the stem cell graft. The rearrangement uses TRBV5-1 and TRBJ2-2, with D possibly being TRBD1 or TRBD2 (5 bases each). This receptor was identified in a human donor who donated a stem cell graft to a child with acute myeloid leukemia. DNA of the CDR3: TGCGCCAGCAGCTTGGATAGGGACCGGGAGCTGTTTTTT. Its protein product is CASSLDRDRELFF.